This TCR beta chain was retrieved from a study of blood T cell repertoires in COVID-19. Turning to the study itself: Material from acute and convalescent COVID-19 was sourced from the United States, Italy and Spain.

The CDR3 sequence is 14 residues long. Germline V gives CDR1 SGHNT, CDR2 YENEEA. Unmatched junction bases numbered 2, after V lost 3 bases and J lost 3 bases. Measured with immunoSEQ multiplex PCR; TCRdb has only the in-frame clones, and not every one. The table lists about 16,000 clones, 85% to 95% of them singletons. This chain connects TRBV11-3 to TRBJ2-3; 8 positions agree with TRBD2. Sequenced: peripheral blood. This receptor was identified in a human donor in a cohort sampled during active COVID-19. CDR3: CASSFSGVTDTQYF. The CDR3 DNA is TGTGCCAGCAGCTTTAGCGGGGTAACAGATACGCAGTATTTT. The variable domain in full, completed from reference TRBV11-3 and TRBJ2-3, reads EAGVVQSPRYKIIEKKQPVAFWCNPISGHNTLYWYLQNLGQGPELLIRYENEEAVDDSQLPKDRFSAERLKGVDSTLKIQPAELGDSAVYLCASSFSGVTDTQYFGPGTRLTVL.